This T cell receptor (beta chain) was sequenced for a study of T cell repertoires in cytomegalovirus infection. Study summary: Carrying CMV and the relevant HLA type showed in public TCR beta signatures.

The J segment lost 7 bases and the V segment lost 3 bases, leaving 6 bases of the junction unmatched. Germline loops: CDR1 LNHDA, CDR2 SQIVND (reference sequence). The CDR3 totals 13 residues. On this clonotype: Its target is not known.

MiXCR, applied by TCRdb to the reads, yields one record per CDR3 protein. The table records 84,000 or so distinct CDR3 sequences, about 45% of them present only once. The receptor comes from a human donor in good health (CMV status not recorded). Some clones in this sample may be carry-over from other donors' samples. The chain links TRBV19 to TRBJ2-7, with 7 nucleotides matching TRBD1. The material sequenced was CD8+ T cells from cultured PBMCs, taken from culture after CMV antigen stimulation. The CDR3 loop is CASSITGAGEQYF. The CDR3 DNA reads TGTGCCAGTAGTATCACAGGGGCTGGGGAGCAGTACTTC. The variable domain in full, with the rest retrieved from reference TRBV19 and TRBJ2-7, is DGGITQSPKYLFRKEGQNVTLSCEQNLNHDAMYWYRQDPGQGLRLIYYSQIVNDFQKGDIAEGYSVSREKKESFPLTVTSAQKNPTAFYLCASSITGAGEQYFGPGTRLTVT.